The clone carrying this T cell receptor (beta chain) was seen more than once but under ten times. The sample originates from a study of blood T cells in healthy people across ages. The CDR3 sequence is 17 residues long. Germline V lookup: CDR1 SGHDN, CDR2 FVKESK. Between the trimmed V and J ends, which lost 0 bases and 0 bases, there was a span of 14 bases. Combining a sample-barcoded 5' primer with a J-beta primer mix, a second PCR ran for roughly 7 to 11 cycles. Each CDR3 protein is one row after TCRdb ran MiXCR on the 5' RACE reads. Of 650,000 to 800,000 distinct CDR3 sequences listed, 44% are singletons.

Sequencing was done on a sample of blood. The chain is built from TRBV14 and TRBJ1-1, with D possibly matching TRBD1 (5 bases). The sequence was collected from a man aged 55-75 years in good health. The CDR3 DNA is TGTGCCAGCAGCCAAGATCCGCCGGGACTACTGAACACTGAAGCTTTCTTT. Translation gives CASSQDPPGLLNTEAFF.